The present TCR beta chain was sequenced within a study of Graves' ophthalmopathy and Graves' hyperthyroidism. Study-level findings and limits: The model flagged ophthalmopathy progression at 65% to 71% sensitivity and roughly 72% specificity.

Orbital computed tomography, together with clinical symptoms, serum thyroxine, TRAb and thyroid ultrasound, was used for diagnosis. The CDR3 totals 13 residues. V was clipped by 4 bases and J by 11 bases, with 12 bases between them. RNA transcripts provided the template for amplifying TCR beta CDR3 regions. In the first round, RT-PCR was carried out with HTBI primers, and a multiplex PCR formed the second round. TCRdb ran MiXCR on the multiplex PCR reads and lists one entry per CDR3 protein. The sample records a few hundred thousand distinct CDR3 sequences, 17% being singletons. This clonotype was recorded at least ten times. Antigen unknown.

The sequence came from an adult woman with stable Graves' hyperthyroidism. The sample was peripheral blood. V usage is TRBV12-3 or TRBV12-4 and J usage is TRBJ1-6; D might be TRBD1 (6 bases). In nucleotides, the CDR3 is TGTGCCAGCAGTTCCGACAGGATAACACCCCTCCACTTT. Its translation: CASSSDRITPLHF.